The clone carrying this T cell receptor (beta chain) has just one count. This record comes from a study of T cell responses to AZD1222 COVID-19 vaccine. Germline V gene sequence: CDR1 SGHTA, CDR2 FQGNSA. V was shortened by 5 bases and J by 10 bases, with 17 bases between the two germline ends. The CDR3 covers 14 residues. Assay: immunoSEQ multiplex PCR; the TCRdb copy retains only in-frame clones and omits some. The sample lists 90,000 to 95,000 clones; 91% were seen once. The chain carries TRBV7-2 and TRBJ1-4; no definite D call. The clonotype originates from an adult in good health. Sequences were derived from peripheral blood, sampled on day 0 of AZD1222 vaccination. The CDR3 is CASSPTPSTAKLFF. The CDR3 DNA follows: TGTGCCAGCAGCCCCACCCCGTCGACCGCAAAACTGTTTTTT.